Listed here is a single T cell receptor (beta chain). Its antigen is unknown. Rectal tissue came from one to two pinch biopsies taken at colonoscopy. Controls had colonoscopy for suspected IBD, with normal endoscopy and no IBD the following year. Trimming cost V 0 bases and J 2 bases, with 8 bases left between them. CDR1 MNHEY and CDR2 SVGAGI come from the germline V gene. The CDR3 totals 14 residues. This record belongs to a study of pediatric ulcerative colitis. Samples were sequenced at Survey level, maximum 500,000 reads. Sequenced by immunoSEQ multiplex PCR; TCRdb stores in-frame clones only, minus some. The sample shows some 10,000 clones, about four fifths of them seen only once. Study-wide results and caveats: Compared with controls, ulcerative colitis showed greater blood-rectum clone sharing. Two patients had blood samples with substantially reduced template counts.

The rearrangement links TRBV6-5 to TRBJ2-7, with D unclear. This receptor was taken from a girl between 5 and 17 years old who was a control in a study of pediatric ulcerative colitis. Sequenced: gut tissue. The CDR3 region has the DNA TGTGCCAGCAGTTACTCCCATAAAGCCTACGAGCAGTACTTC. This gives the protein CASSYSHKAYEQYF.